The next 5 T cell receptor beta chains were all read from a single sample in a study of T cells in Graves' hyperthyroidism and ophthalmopathy. Amplification yielded TCR beta CDR3 regions, with RNA transcripts as the source. The HTBI primer set served for first-round RT-PCR of the TCR CDR3. TCRdb analysed the multiplex PCR reads with MiXCR anew, one entry per CDR3 protein. The data show fewer than 900,000 distinct CDR3 sequences, with roughly 17% seen just once and approximately 8.4% held by the top ten. Material: blood. The receptors here all came from a man younger than 35 with Graves' hyperthyroidism.

A few counts support this clonotype. The CDR3 DNA follows: TGTGCCACTGGGGCAGAGGCAGATACGCAGTATTTT. It yields the protein CATGAEADTQYF. The chain recombines TRBV10-3 with TRBJ2-3; perhaps TRBD1 as D (5 bases). Germline V lookup: CDR1 ENHRY, CDR2 SYGVKD. V was pared by 10 bases and J by 4 bases, with 12 bases between. The CDR3 sequence is 12 residues long.

This clonotype was found many times. This chain uses TRBV20-1 with TRBJ2-7; tentatively, D is TRBD1 (7 bases). The CDR3 spans 12 residues. V dropped 5 bases and J dropped 4 bases, with 12 bases sitting between them. Germline V CDR1 and CDR2: DFQATT, SNEGSKA (reference sequence). The CDR3 DNA follows: TGCAGTGCTCCGACAGGGAGGTACGAGCAGTACTTC. It encodes CSAPTGRYEQYF.

V usage is TRBV20-1 and J usage is TRBJ2-2; the D gene is possibly TRBD1 (6 bases). The germline gives CDR1 DFQATT, CDR2 SNEGSKA (reference sequence). Deletions cut 3 bases from V and 9 bases from J, with 8 bases between. CDR3 length: 11 residues. The CDR3 coding sequence is TGCAGTGCTAGGGGGGCTAGGGAGCTGTTTTTT. Translated, it gives CSARGARELFF.

This clonotype has at least ten counts. This chain links TRBV24-1 with TRBJ2-4; 7 nucleotides agree with TRBD1. The germline CDR1 and CDR2 sequences are KGHDR and SFDVKD. After removal of 4 bases from V and 1 base from J, the junction contained 3 bases not matched to a gene. This CDR3 is built from 15 residues. This chain's CDR3 is CATSDGTDAKNIQYF. The CDR3 nucleotides are TGTGCCACCAGTGACGGGACAGATGCCAAAAACATTCAGTACTTC.

The table lists this clonotype with many counts. The gene calls are TRBV2 and TRBJ2-7, with 10 bases aligning to TRBD2. Looked up from germline, CDR1 is SNHLY and CDR2 is FYNNEI. The CDR3 length is 17 residues. V shed 2 bases and J 3 bases; nucleotides not matched to a gene: 10. DNA of the CDR3: TGTGCCAGCAGTGAATCGACCCCCAGACTAGCGGGCTACGAGCAGTACTTC. Protein sequence: CASSESTPRLAGYEQYF.